The rows below give T cell receptor beta chains drawn from one sample of a study of T cells in Graves' hyperthyroidism and ophthalmopathy. TCRdb re-derived calls from the multiplex PCR reads in MiXCR, one entry per CDR3 protein. Counted here are around 350,000 distinct CDR3 sequences, nearly 15% occurring once; the ten biggest clones make up roughly a fifth. The sample consisted of blood. All receptors come from a woman in her fifties or sixties with Graves' ophthalmopathy. CDR3s include the opening cysteine and the closing phenylalanine or tryptophan. Each record gives: V gene, clone size, J gene, D gene, CDR3 protein, CDR3 DNA. A D gene is named only where the DNA matches it firmly. Not every row has a clone size; where given, it reads once, few, many or a size class.

v_call: TRBV20-1
clone_size: many
j_call: TRBJ2-7
d_call: -
cdr3_aa: CSAPTSDWSRYEQYF
cdr3_nt: TGCAGTGCTCCCACCTCGGACTGGAGCCGGTACGAGCAGTACTTC

v_call: TRBV12-3/TRBV12-4
clone_size: many
j_call: TRBJ1-5
d_call: TRBD1
cdr3_aa: CASSFGPDRTVNQPQHF
cdr3_nt: TGTGCCAGCAGTTTTGGTCCGGACAGGACCGTCAATCAGCCCCAGCATTTT

v_call: TRBV9
clone_size: few
j_call: TRBJ2-1
d_call: -
cdr3_aa: CASSSSGTHNEQFF
cdr3_nt: TGTGCCAGCAGCTCATCCGGGACCCACAATGAGCAGTTCTTC

v_call: TRBV28
clone_size: many
j_call: TRBJ1-5
d_call: -
cdr3_aa: CASSSPRGRVNQPQHF
cdr3_nt: TGTGCCAGCAGTTCCCCTCGGGGGCGCGTTAATCAGCCCCAGCATTTT

v_call: TRBV20-1
clone_size: -
j_call: TRBJ2-7
d_call: -
cdr3_aa: CSATAGARFYEQYF
cdr3_nt: TGCAGTGCCACCGCGGGGGCGCGGTTCTACGAGCAGTACTTC

v_call: TRBV6-2/TRBV6-3
clone_size: -
j_call: TRBJ1-1
d_call: -
cdr3_aa: CASSYPGLSAFF
cdr3_nt: TGTGCCAGCAGTTACCCAGGTTTATCGGCTTTCTTT

v_call: TRBV19
clone_size: once
j_call: TRBJ2-5
d_call: TRBD1
cdr3_aa: CASSTGGVGQETQYF
cdr3_nt: TGTGCCAGTAGTACAGGGGGCGTGGGGCAAGAGACCCAGTACTTC

v_call: TRBV11-1
clone_size: many
j_call: TRBJ1-4
d_call: -
cdr3_aa: CASSHEEKLFF
cdr3_nt: TGTGCCAGCAGCCACGAGGAAAAACTGTTTTTT

v_call: TRBV27
clone_size: many
j_call: TRBJ2-7
d_call: TRBD1
cdr3_aa: CASSSPGTGMHEQYF
cdr3_nt: TGTGCCAGCAGTTCGCCCGGGACAGGGATGCACGAGCAGTACTTC

v_call: TRBV20-1
clone_size: many
j_call: TRBJ2-1
d_call: -
cdr3_aa: CSARGVTYNEQFF
cdr3_nt: TGCAGTGCTAGGGGAGTTACCTACAATGAGCAGTTCTTC

v_call: TRBV19
clone_size: -
j_call: TRBJ2-1
d_call: TRBD2
cdr3_aa: CASRPPGLAYEQFF
cdr3_nt: TGTGCCAGTAGGCCCCCGGGACTAGCTTATGAGCAGTTCTTC

v_call: TRBV30
clone_size: many
j_call: TRBJ2-1
d_call: TRBD2
cdr3_aa: CAWSVLAGIYNEQFF
cdr3_nt: TGTGCCTGGAGTGTACTAGCGGGGATCTACAATGAGCAGTTCTTC

v_call: TRBV2
clone_size: many
j_call: TRBJ1-1
d_call: TRBD1
cdr3_aa: CASRRQGRWTEAFF
cdr3_nt: TGTGCCAGCAGACGACAGGGGCGCTGGACTGAAGCTTTCTTT

v_call: TRBV7-2
clone_size: many
j_call: TRBJ2-1
d_call: TRBD2
cdr3_aa: CASSLGKREVAHNEQFF
cdr3_nt: TGTGCCAGCAGCTTAGGGAAGCGGGAGGTGGCCCACAATGAGCAGTTCTTC

v_call: TRBV7-3
clone_size: many
j_call: TRBJ2-1
d_call: TRBD1
cdr3_aa: CASSLEGPGGFNEQFF
cdr3_nt: TGTGCCAGCAGCTTAGAGGGGCCAGGGGGTTTCAATGAGCAGTTCTTC

v_call: TRBV10-3
clone_size: many
j_call: TRBJ2-7
d_call: -
cdr3_aa: CAIRDGGEQYF
cdr3_nt: TGTGCCATCAGGGACGGGGGCGAGCAGTACTTC

v_call: TRBV19
clone_size: -
j_call: TRBJ1-1
d_call: -
cdr3_aa: CASRTPEDSVHTEAFF
cdr3_nt: TGTGCCAGTAGAACGCCGGAGGACAGCGTACACACTGAAGCTTTCTTT

v_call: TRBV5-1
clone_size: many
j_call: TRBJ2-7
d_call: -
cdr3_aa: CASRPRDGYSYEQYF
cdr3_nt: TGCGCCAGCAGACCGCGGGACGGATACTCCTACGAGCAGTACTTC

v_call: TRBV6-5
clone_size: few
j_call: TRBJ2-7
d_call: TRBD2
cdr3_aa: CASSYSPSGSGYEQYF
cdr3_nt: TGTGCCAGCAGTTACTCCCCGAGCGGGAGTGGATACGAGCAGTACTTC

v_call: TRBV11-2
clone_size: many
j_call: TRBJ2-1
d_call: TRBD2
cdr3_aa: CASSFGLAGDEQFF
cdr3_nt: TGTGCCAGCAGCTTTGGACTAGCGGGAGATGAGCAGTTCTTC

v_call: TRBV20-1
clone_size: many
j_call: TRBJ2-7
d_call: -
cdr3_aa: CSARDPRRGGYEQYF
cdr3_nt: TGCAGTGCTAGAGATCCCCGCAGGGGAGGATACGAGCAGTACTTC

v_call: TRBV28
clone_size: many
j_call: TRBJ2-5
d_call: -
cdr3_aa: CASSSSRAGLETQYF
cdr3_nt: TGTGCCAGCAGCTCGTCGCGGGCAGGGTTGGAGACCCAGTACTTC

v_call: TRBV12-5
clone_size: -
j_call: TRBJ2-1
d_call: TRBD2
cdr3_aa: CASGLGSGRDGEQFF
cdr3_nt: TGTGCTAGTGGTTTGGGGAGCGGGAGGGACGGTGAGCAGTTCTTC

v_call: TRBV13
clone_size: -
j_call: TRBJ2-5
d_call: TRBD2
cdr3_aa: CASSSGTSGRGKETQYF
cdr3_nt: TGTGCCAGCAGCTCCGGGACTAGCGGGAGGGGGAAGGAGACCCAGTACTTC